This TCR beta chain is drawn from a study of early stage breast cancer tumors. Study information: Invasive lobular carcinomas made up about 35% of the 12 ER+/PR+/HER2- tumors.

This clone was seen a handful of times. Its antigen is undetermined. Study results and caveats: Enriched TCRB sequences shared across patients were mostly commonly generated sequences.

Measured with immunoSEQ multiplex PCR; TCRdb has only the in-frame clones, and not every one. This sample has fewer than 80,000 clones, with 80% found just once. Deletions cut 0 bases from V and 1 base from J, with 1 base between. The CDR3 sequence is 13 residues long. Per germline, CDR1 ENHRY and CDR2 SYGVKD. Sequenced sample: blood. This chain links TRBV10-3 with TRBJ1-5; D not certain. The TCR comes from a person aged 35-55 years with breast cancer. The CDR3 DNA reads TGTGCCATCAGTGAGTCAAGCAATCAGCCCCAGCATTTT. Translation gives CAISESSNQPQHF.